One sample yielded the 19 T cell receptor beta chains listed below, sequenced in a study of tumor and adjacent non-tumor tissue in lung cancer. This sample's RNA came from whole unsorted tissue. This non-tumor lung sample came from over 3 cm beyond the tumor edge. The library came from three nested PCR rounds adapted from ARM-PCR protocols. Via MiXCR, TCRdb re-called the multiplex PCR reads, giving one row per CDR3 protein. Among 98,000 or so distinct CDR3 sequences listed, 80% were seen once. Specimen: distant non-tumor lung tissue. The receptors shown here come from a man between 60 and 75 years old with small cell lung cancer.

Turning to this clonotype: The junction does not match germline at one end; this may be a read error. The chain combines TRBV5-6 with TRBJ2-1; 11 bases align to TRBD2. CDR3 size: 18 residues. The germline V gene encodes CDR1 SGHDT and CDR2 YYEEEE. The CDR3 is CTSSSPGLAEPTYNEQFF. The CDR3 nucleotides are TGTACCAGCAGCAGTCCGGGACTAGCGGAACCGACCTACAATGAGCAGTTCTTC.

V and J are TRBV7-9 and TRBJ2-5; the D is unclear. V lost 6 bases and J lost 2, with 16 bases in between. This CDR3 has 15 residues. CDR1 is SEHNR and CDR2 is FQNEAQ in the germline V gene (reference sequence). CDR3 in amino acids: CASRSPGQKQETQYF. In nucleotides, the CDR3 is TGTGCCAGCAGATCGCCGGGCCAAAAACAAGAGACCCAGTACTTC.

As to this clonotype: The CDR3 ends on some other residue instead of the conserved phenylalanine or tryptophan, so this is likely a read error. No DNA is shown, since the ends of the CDR3 on it are uncertain; the CDR3 is the one TCRdb lists. The chain carries TRBV30 and TRBJ1-1. CDR1 and CDR2 (germline): GTSNPN, SVGIG (reference sequence). The CDR3 extends over 14 residues, inclusive of both ends. CDR3 region: CAWTPAFANTEGFI.

This clonotype was observed a few times. The CDR3 carries no conserved terminal phenylalanine or tryptophan, so it likely arises from a read error. It is unclear where the CDR3 begins or ends on the DNA, so no DNA is shown, and the CDR3 is as TCRdb lists it. The chain joins TRBV20-1 to TRBJ2-1; the table names TRBD2, a call not compared with the DNA. Germline values: CDR1 DFQATT, CDR2 SNEGSKA (reference sequence). The CDR3 totals 14 residues, both ends included. CDR3 amino acids: CSATRTRVGNEHFS.

With respect to this clonotype: This may be a read error: a much more frequent sequence differs by one nucleotide. The chain couples TRBV6-5 to TRBJ2-1, with a tentative D call TRBD2 (7 bases). The CDR3 totals 14 residues. Germline assignment: CDR1 MNHEY and CDR2 SVGAGI. This CDR3 is CASSRGRASLEQLF. The CDR3 DNA reads TGTGCCAGCAGTAGGGGGAGGGCCTCTTTAGAGCAGCTCTTC.

This sequence joins TRBV11-1 and TRBJ2-1; 7 bases agree with TRBD2. After removal of 7 bases from V and 7 bases from J, the junction contained 22 bases not matched to a gene. The CDR3 is 18 amino acids. Looked up from germline, CDR1 is SGHAT and CDR2 is FQDESV (reference sequence). CDR3 sequence reads: CASNSESRTSGSDNEQFF. The CDR3 bases are TGTGCCAGCAACTCAGAATCGAGGACTAGTGGGAGTGATAATGAGCAGTTCTTC.

As concerns this clonotype: Compared with germline, one end of the junction differs, possibly owing to a read error. This chain links TRBV11-2 with TRBJ2-3; D ambiguous. This CDR3 is 15 amino acids long. Germline V gene lookup returns CDR1 SGHAT and CDR2 FQNNGV. The CDR3 sequence: CARSLGELGRDTQYF. CDR3 nucleotides: TGTGCCAGGAGCTTAGGTGAGCTTGGTAGAGATACGCAGTATTTT.

This clonotype came up a few times. Possible read error: a much larger clone is one base away. The chain carries TRBV5-6 and TRBJ1-5; the D gene is possibly TRBD1 (6 bases). CDR1 and CDR2 (germline): SGHDT, YYEEEE. The CDR3 loop spans 15 amino acids. The CDR3 loop reads CTSSSYGGRFQPQHF. The CDR3 nucleotides read TGTACCAGCAGCTCCTATGGGGGGCGGTTTCAGCCCCAGCATTTT.

In regard to this clonotype: It may be a read error: a sequence one base away is much more abundant. V and J are TRBV20-1 and TRBJ2-1, with 10 bases identical to TRBD2. With 4 bases clipped from V and 8 bases from J, the junction kept 11 bases outside the gene matches. The CDR3 contains 15 residues. Germline CDR1 is DFQATT and CDR2 is SNEGSKA (reference sequence). This CDR3 reads CSAKTGTSVKYEQFF. The CDR3 DNA is TGCAGTGCTAAAACCGGGACTAGCGTTAAATATGAGCAGTTCTTC.

This clonotype was seen repeatedly, ten times or more. The chain is built from TRBV20-1 and TRBJ2-1; the D is unclear. Germline-derived CDR1 and CDR2 are DFQATT and SNEGSKA (reference sequence). The CDR3 spans 12 residues. Trimming pared 0 bases from V and 3 bases from J, leaving 3 bases between. This chain's CDR3 is CSARENYNEQFF. For the CDR3, the DNA is TGCAGTGCTAGAGAAAACTACAATGAGCAGTTCTTC.

This clonotype was seen a handful of times. The junction and the germline gene differ at one end; a read error may be behind it. This chain joins TRBV11-2 and TRBJ2-1; the D is unclear. Germline V gene lookup returns CDR1 SGHAT and CDR2 FQNNGV. There are 17 residues in the CDR3. CDR3 in amino acids: CASSLVTTQSSYNEQFF. CDR3 sequence (DNA): TGTGCCAGCAGCTTAGTGACAACCCAGAGCTCCTATAATGAGCAGTTTTTC.

This clonotype was detected many times. Its ends do not fully match the called genes, so a read error is possible. The rearrangement uses TRBV7-7 and TRBJ1-2, with D tentatively TRBD1 (6 bases). CDR3 length: 16 amino acids. Germline V gene lookup returns CDR1 SSHAT and CDR2 FNYEAQ (reference sequence). The chain's CDR3 is CASSLARGGWCYGYTF. CDR3 DNA sequence: TGTGCTAGCAGCTTAGCCAGGGGCGGGTGGTGCTATGGCTACACCTTC.

Regarding this clonotype: The germline gene is not matched at one end of the junction; a read error may be the cause. The chain carries TRBV20-1 and TRBJ1-1; tentative D call: TRBD1 (6 bases). The V gene's germline CDR1 is DFQATT and CDR2 SNEGSKA (reference sequence). CDR3 length equals 12 residues. CDR3 sequence: CGAGGHNTEAFF. The CDR3 DNA is TGCGGTGCTGGGGGACATAACACTGAAGCTTTCTTT.

In regard to this clonotype: With a much larger clone just one base away, this may be a read error. The CDR3 here is CVWSAGDQPQHF. Written as DNA, the CDR3 is TGTGTCTGGAGCGCCGGGGATCAGCCCCAGCATTTT. V and J are TRBV30 and TRBJ1-5; unclear D gene. The V gene's germline CDR1 is GTSNPN and CDR2 SVGIG (reference sequence). CDR3 length equals 12 residues.

This clonotype has only a few counts. A much larger clone lies one base from this, so it may be a read error. The CDR3 DNA is TGTGCCACCAGCCTGCGGAACCCTGGGGCCAACGTCCTGACTTTC. Amino acids: CATSLRNPGANVLTF. The chain combines TRBV5-4 with TRBJ2-6; D is unclear. The CDR3 runs 15 residues. Germline values: CDR1 SGHNT, CDR2 YYREEE (reference sequence).

This clonotype was counted once. The chain combines TRBV11-1 with TRBJ2-1; a possible D gene is TRBD2 (6 bases). The V end was cut by 9 bases, the J end by 7 bases, with 31 bases between. The CDR3 consists of 18 residues. Germline CDR1 is SGHAT and CDR2 is FQDESV (reference sequence). In nucleotides, the CDR3 is TGTGCCAGTGGCTCAGAATCGAGGACTATCGGGGGTGGTAATGAGCAGTTCTTC. It translates to CASGSESRTIGGGNEQFF.

In the case of this clonotype: A read error may be the cause here, since a much bigger clone is one base away. The J gene is TRBJ2-5, the V gene TRBV7-3; D may be TRBD1 (5 bases). CDR3 length: 13 residues. V shed 3 bases and J shed 5 bases, with 10 bases lying between them. Looked up from germline, CDR1 is SGHTA and CDR2 is FQGTGA. The CDR3 loop is CASSFSRAETQYF. The CDR3, as DNA: TGTGCCAGCAGCTTCAGCAGGGCTGAGACCCAGTACTTC. The variable domain in full, completed from reference TRBV7-3 and TRBJ2-5, reads GAGVSQTPSNKVTEKGKYVELRCDPISGHTALYWYRQSLGQGPEFLIYFQGTGAADDSGLPNDRFFAVRPEGSVSTLKIQRTERGDSAVYLCASSFSRAETQYFGPGTRLLVL.

Concerning this clonotype: One base away lies a much larger clone, so this may be a sequencing read error. The chain links TRBV24-1 to TRBJ1-5; a weak D match, TRBD1 (6 bases). The CDR3 contains 14 residues. CDR1 and CDR2 from the germline V gene are KGHDR and SFDVKD. The CDR3 spells CATCEGGFNQPQHF. DNA for the CDR3: TGTGCCACCTGTGAAGGGGGTTTCAATCAGCCCCAGCATTTT.

With regard to this clonotype: A read error may account for a junction end that differs from germline. The CDR3 reads CSVVNGGKFGESQYF. CDR3 nucleotides: TGCAGCGTTGTCAACGGGGGGAAGTTCGGAGAGAGCCAGTACTTC. The rearrangement joins TRBV29-1 to TRBJ2-5, with 7 bases fitting TRBD2. Germline CDR1 is SQVTM and CDR2 is ANQGSEA. CDR3 length: 15 amino acids. The variable domain in full, completed from reference TRBV29-1 and TRBJ2-5, reads SAVISQKPSRDICQRGTSLTIQCQVDSQVTMMFWYRQQPGQSLTLIATANQGSEATYESGFVIDKFPISRPNLTFSTLTVSNMSPEDSSIYLCSVVNGGKFGESQYFGPGTRLLVL.